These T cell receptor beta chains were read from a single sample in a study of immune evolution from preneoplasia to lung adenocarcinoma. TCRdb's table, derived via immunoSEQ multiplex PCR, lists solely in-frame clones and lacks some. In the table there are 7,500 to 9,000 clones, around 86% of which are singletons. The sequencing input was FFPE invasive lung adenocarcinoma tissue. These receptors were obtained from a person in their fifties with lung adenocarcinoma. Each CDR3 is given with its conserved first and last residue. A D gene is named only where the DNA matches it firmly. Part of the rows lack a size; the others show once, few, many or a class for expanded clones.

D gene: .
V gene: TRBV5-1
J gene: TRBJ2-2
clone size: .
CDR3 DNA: TGCGCCAGCAGTCCCGGGACGGCGAACACCGGGGAGCTGTTTTTT
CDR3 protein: CASSPGTANTGELFF

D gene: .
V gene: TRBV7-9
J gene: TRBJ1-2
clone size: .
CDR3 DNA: TGTGCCAGCAGCCTGGACGGGATAGGAGGCTACACCTTC
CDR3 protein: CASSLDGIGGYTF

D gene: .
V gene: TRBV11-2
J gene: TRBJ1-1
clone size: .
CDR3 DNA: TGTGCCAGCAGCTTAGTCAGGGTTGGAGCTTTCTTT
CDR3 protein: CASSLVRVGAFF

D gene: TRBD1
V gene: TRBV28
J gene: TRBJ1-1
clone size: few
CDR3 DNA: TGTGCCAGCAGTTCACAAGGGACAGGGGGAAGTGAAGCTTTCTTT
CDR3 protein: CASSSQGTGGSEAFF

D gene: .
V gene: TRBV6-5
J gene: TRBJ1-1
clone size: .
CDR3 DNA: TGTGCCAGCAGCCTCGGGGGGGCGAACACTGAAGCTTTCTTT
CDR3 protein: CASSLGGANTEAFF

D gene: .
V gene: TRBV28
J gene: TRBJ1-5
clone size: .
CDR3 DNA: TGTGCCAGCAGTTTGGGGCCCTCCGATTCAGGGAGCAATCAGCCCCAGCATTTT
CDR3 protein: CASSLGPSDSGSNQPQHF

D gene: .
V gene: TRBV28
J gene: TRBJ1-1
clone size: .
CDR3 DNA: TGTGCCACCCGCTACACTGAAGCTTTCTTT
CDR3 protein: CATRYTEAFF

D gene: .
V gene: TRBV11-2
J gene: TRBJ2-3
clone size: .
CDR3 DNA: TGTGCCAGCAGACCCAGCGGATCTAGCACAGATACGCAGTATTTT
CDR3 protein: CASRPSGSSTDTQYF

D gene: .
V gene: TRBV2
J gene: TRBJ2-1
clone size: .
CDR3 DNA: TGTGCCAGCAGTGAGGAACCGATTGAGCAGTTCTTC
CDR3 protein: CASSEEPIEQFF

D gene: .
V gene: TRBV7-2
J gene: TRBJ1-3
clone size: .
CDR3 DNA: TGTGCCAGCAGCTTATCGCTAGGGGACCGCTCTGGAAACACCATATATTTT
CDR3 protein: CASSLSLGDRSGNTIYF

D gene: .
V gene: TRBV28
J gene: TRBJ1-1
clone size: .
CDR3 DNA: TGTGCCAGCACCTCCGCGCACCCGAACACTGAAGCTTTCTTT
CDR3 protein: CASTSAHPNTEAFF

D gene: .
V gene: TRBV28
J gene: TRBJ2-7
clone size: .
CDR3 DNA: TGTGCCAGCAGTTTTATTCGGTGGCTGGGGCCCCTCGGGGACGAGCAGTACTTC
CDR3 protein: CASSFIRWLGPLGDEQYF

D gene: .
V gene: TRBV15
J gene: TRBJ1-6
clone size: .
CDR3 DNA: TGTGCCACCAGCTCACATACCTGGTATAATTCACCCCTCCACTTT
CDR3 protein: CATSSHTWYNSPLHF

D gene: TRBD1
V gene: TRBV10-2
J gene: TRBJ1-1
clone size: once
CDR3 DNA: TGCGCCAGCAGTACCCGGGACAGGGGAATCACTGAAGCTTTCTTT
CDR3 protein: CASSTRDRGITEAFF

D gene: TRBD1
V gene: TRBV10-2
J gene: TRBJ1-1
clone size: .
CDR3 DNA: TGCGCCAGCAGTGAGGCGGACAGGGTCCCTGAAGCTTTCTTT
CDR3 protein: CASSEADRVPEAFF

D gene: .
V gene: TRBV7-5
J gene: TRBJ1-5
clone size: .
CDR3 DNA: TGTGCCAGAAGGCCCGACAGGGTTCATCAGCCCCAGCATTTT
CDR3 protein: CARRPDRVHQPQHF

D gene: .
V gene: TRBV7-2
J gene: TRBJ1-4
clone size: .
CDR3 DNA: TGTGCCAGCAGCTTAGTCGGGGAAGAAAAACTGTTTTTT
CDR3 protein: CASSLVGEEKLFF

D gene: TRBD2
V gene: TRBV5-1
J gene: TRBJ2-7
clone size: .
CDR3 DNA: TGCGCCAGCAAGCTTGAGGGGCTAGCGGGGGATCCATACGAGCAGTACTTC
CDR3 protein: CASKLEGLAGDPYEQYF

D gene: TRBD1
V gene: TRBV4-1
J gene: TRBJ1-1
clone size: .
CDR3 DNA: TGCGCCAGCAGCCTTGACAGGGGGTGGGAAGCTTTCTTT
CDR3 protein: CASSLDRGWEAFF

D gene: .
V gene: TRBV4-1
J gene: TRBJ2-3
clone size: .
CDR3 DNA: TGCGCCAGCAGCCAAGAGGTTAGCACAGATACGCAGTATTTT
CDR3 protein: CASSQEVSTDTQYF

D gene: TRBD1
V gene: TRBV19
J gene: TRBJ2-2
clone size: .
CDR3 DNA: TGTGCCAGTAGTACCCGACAGGGAAACACCGGGGAGCTGTTTTTT
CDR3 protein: CASSTRQGNTGELFF

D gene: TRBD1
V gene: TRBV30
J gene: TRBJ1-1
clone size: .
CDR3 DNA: TGTGCCTGGGGCCCAGGGGGGAACACTGAAGCTTTCTTT
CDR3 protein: CAWGPGGNTEAFF

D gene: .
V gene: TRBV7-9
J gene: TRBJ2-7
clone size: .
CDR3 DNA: TGTGCCAGCAGCCCCCCCCCAGGACTGTACGAGCAGTACTTC
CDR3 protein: CASSPPPGLYEQYF

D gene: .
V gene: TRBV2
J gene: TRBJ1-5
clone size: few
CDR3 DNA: TGTGCCAGCAGGGCAGGGGCTCACAATCAGCCCCAGCATTTT
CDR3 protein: CASRAGAHNQPQHF

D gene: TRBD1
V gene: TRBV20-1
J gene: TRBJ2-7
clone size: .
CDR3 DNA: TGCAGTGCCAGACAGGGCTACGAGCAGTACTTC
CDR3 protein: CSARQGYEQYF

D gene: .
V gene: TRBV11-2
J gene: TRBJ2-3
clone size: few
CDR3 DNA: TGTGCCAGCAGCTTCAGGACGACAGATACGCAGTATTTT
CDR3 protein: CASSFRTTDTQYF

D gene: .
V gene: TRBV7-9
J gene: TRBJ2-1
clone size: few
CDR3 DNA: TGTGCCAGCAGCTTAGCGAGGCTAGGGGGGGGAGGCGGTGAGCAGTTCTTC
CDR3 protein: CASSLARLGGGGGEQFF

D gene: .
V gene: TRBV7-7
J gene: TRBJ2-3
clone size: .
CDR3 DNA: TGTGCTAGCAGCCGGACAGATACTAGCACAGATACGCAGTATTTT
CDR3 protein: CASSRTDTSTDTQYF

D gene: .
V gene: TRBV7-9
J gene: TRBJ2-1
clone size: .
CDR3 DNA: TGTGCCAGCAGCTTAACCCGGGTCAGCTCCTACAATGAGCAGTTCTTC
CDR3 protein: CASSLTRVSSYNEQFF

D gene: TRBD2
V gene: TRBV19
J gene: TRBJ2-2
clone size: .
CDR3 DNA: TGTGCCACCCTGCCGGGAGGGTCGGTAAACACCGGGGAGCTGTTTTTT
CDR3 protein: CATLPGGSVNTGELFF

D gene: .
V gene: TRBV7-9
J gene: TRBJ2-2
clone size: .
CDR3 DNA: TGTGCCAGCAGCCGCGGGGTCACCGGGGAGCTGTTTTTT
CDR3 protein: CASSRGVTGELFF

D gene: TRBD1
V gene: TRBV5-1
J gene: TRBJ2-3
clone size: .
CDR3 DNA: TGCGCCAGCAGGGGACAGGCCTCTAGCACAGATACGCAGTATTTT
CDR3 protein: CASRGQASSTDTQYF

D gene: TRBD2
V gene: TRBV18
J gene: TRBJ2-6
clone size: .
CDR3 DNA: TGTGCCAGCTCACTCCAAACTAGCGGCCGGACTGGGGCCAACGCCCTGACTTTC
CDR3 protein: CASSLQTSGRTGANALTF

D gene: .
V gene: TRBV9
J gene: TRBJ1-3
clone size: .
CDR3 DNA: TGTGCCAGCAGCGTAGCCGGGTACTCTGGAAACACCATATATTTT
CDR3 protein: CASSVAGYSGNTIYF

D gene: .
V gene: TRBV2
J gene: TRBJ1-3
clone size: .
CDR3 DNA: TGTGCCAGCAGTTCACAGTATTCTGGAAACACCATATATTTT
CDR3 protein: CASSSQYSGNTIYF

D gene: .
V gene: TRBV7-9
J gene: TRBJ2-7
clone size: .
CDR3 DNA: TGTGCCAGCAGTACTTCTAGCTCCTACGAGCAGTACTTC
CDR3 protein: CASSTSSSYEQYF

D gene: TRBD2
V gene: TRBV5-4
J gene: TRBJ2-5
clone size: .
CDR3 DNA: TGTGCCAGCAGCCCGCGGGGAGCGGGGGGGATCCGAGAGACCCAGTACTTC
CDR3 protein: CASSPRGAGGIRETQYF

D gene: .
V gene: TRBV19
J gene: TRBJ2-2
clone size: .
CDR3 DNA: TGTGCCAGTAGTATTCGGGGGCGGAACACCGGGGAGCTGTTTTTT
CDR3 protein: CASSIRGRNTGELFF

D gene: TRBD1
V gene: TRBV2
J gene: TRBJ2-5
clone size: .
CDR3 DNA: TGTGCCAGCAGAGTCCGACAGGGGGCTCGGGAGACCCAGTACTTC
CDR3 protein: CASRVRQGARETQYF

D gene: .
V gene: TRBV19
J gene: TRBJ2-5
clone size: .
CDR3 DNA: TGTGCCAGTAGTATCGGTAGAGGGGACCCATACCAAGAGACCCAGTACTTC
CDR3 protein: CASSIGRGDPYQETQYF

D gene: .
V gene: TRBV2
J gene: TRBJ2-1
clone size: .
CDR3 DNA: TGTGCCAGCAGTGAACTGGGAAATGAGCAGTTCTTC
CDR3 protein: CASSELGNEQFF

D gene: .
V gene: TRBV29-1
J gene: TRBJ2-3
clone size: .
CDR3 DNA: TGCAGCGTTGCCCCAGGAGACAGCACAGATACGCAGTATTTT
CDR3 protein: CSVAPGDSTDTQYF

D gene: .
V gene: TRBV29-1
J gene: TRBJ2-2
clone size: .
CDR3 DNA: TGCAGCGTTGGACGGATGAGCACCGGGGAGCTGTTTTTT
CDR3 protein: CSVGRMSTGELFF

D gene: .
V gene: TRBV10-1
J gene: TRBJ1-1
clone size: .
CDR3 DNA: TGCGCCAGCAGTGAGTCGACTCCGAACACTGAAGCTTTCTTT
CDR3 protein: CASSESTPNTEAFF

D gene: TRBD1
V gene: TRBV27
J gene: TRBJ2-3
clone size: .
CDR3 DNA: TGTGCCAGCAGTTTACAGGGGGCCCTCACAGATACGCAGTATTTT
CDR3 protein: CASSLQGALTDTQYF

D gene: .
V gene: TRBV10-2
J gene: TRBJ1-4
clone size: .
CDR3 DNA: TGCGCCAGCAGGGGAACCTCGGGGGAAAAACTGTTTTTT
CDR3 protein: CASRGTSGEKLFF

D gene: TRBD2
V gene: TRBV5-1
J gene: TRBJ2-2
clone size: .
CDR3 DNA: TGCGCCAGCAGGGGTAGCGGGGGACCGGACACCGGGGAGCTGTTTTTT
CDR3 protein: CASRGSGGPDTGELFF

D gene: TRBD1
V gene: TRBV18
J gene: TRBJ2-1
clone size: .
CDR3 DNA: TGTGCCAGCTCGCCGGGACAGGGGATGAATGAGCAGTTCTTC
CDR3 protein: CASSPGQGMNEQFF

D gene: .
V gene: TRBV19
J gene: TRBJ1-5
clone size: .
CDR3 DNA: TGTGCCAGTAGTTACCAGTCAGGGACGTATCAGCCCCAGCATTTT
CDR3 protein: CASSYQSGTYQPQHF

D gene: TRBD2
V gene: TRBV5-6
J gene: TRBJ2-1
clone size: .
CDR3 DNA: TGTGCCAGCACCCGCGGGCAGCGGGAGTACAATGAGCAGTTCTTC
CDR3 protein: CASTRGQREYNEQFF

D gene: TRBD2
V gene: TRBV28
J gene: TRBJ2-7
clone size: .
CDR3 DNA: TGTGCCAGCAACCGTGGGCTAGCGGGTCTTTACGAGCAGTACTTC
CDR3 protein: CASNRGLAGLYEQYF

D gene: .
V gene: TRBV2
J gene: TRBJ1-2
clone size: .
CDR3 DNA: TGTGCCAGCAGTGACGACCGAACTTCGGGTGGCTACACCTTC
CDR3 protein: CASSDDRTSGGYTF

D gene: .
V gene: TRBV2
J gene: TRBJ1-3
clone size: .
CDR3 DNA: TGTGCCAGCAGTGAAGGGGGCTCTGGAAACACCATATATTTT
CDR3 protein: CASSEGGSGNTIYF

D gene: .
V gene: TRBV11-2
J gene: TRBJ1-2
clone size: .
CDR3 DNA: TGTGCCAGCAGTCTTGGAGTACAGGAAAACTATGGCTACACCTTC
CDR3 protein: CASSLGVQENYGYTF

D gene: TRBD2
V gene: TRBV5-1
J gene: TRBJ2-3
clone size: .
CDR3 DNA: TGCGCCAGCAGCTTGGTGGCTAGCGGGATCACAGATACGCAGTATTTT
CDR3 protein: CASSLVASGITDTQYF

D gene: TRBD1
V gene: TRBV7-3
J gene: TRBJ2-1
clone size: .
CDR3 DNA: TGTGCCAGCAGCAGGGACAGGGGCAATGAGCAGTTCTTC
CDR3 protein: CASSRDRGNEQFF

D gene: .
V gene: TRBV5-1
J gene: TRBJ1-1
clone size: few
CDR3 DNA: TGCGCCAGCAGCTTGGAAGGGACTGAAGCTTTCTTT
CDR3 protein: CASSLEGTEAFF

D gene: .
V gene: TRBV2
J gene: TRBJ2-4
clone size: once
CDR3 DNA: TGTGCCAGCCAGGGGTGGGTAAACATTCAGTACTTC
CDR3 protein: CASQGWVNIQYF

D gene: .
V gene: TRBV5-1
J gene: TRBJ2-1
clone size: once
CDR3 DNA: TGCGCCAGCAGCTTGACAGGGGACTCCTACAATGAACAGTTCTTC
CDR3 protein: CASSLTGDSYNEQFF

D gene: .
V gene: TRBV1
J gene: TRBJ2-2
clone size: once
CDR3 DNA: TGCACCAGCAGCCAAATTAACATTACCGGGGAGCTGTTTTTT
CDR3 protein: CTSSQINITGELFF